A selection of T cell receptor beta chains follows, all from one sample in a study of identical twins. TCRdb reprocessed the 5' RACE reads with MiXCR, giving one entry per CDR3 protein. The repertoire includes hundreds of thousands of distinct CDR3 sequences, 15% to 20% of them detected once, and over 10% sits in the top ten. These data also featured in a second study, about T cells expressing NK-cell markers.

What was sequenced was PBMCs. The source is a woman younger than 35 in good health. Each CDR3 is given with its conserved first and last residue. A D gene is named only where the DNA matches it firmly. Size is omitted from some rows. Given values are once, few, many or a class for expanded clones.

>TRBV5-1|few|TRBJ1-2|TRBD1
CASSWGTAYGYTF
TGCGCCAGCAGCTGGGGGACAGCCTATGGCTACACCTTC
>TRBV12-3/TRBV12-4|.|TRBJ2-7|TRBD1
CASSFQGAYEQYF
TGTGCCAGCAGTTTCCAGGGGGCCTACGAGCAGTACTTC
>TRBV9|.|TRBJ2-3|TRBD2
CASSVATSGNTDTQYF
TGTGCCAGCAGCGTAGCGACTAGCGGGAACACAGATACGCAGTATTTT
>TRBV6-1|.|TRBJ2-1|.
CASSQRAGTSEQFF
TGTGCCAGCAGCCAACGCGCCGGGACCAGTGAGCAGTTCTTC
>TRBV19|.|TRBJ2-1|TRBD2
CASSIVTSGLPYNEQFF
TGTGCCAGTAGTATAGTAACTAGCGGGCTGCCCTACAATGAGCAGTTCTTC
>TRBV20-1|.|TRBJ1-4|.
CSARIREKLFF
TGCAGTGCTAGGATTCGAGAAAAACTGTTTTTT
>TRBV20-1|.|TRBJ2-1|.
CSGLGGFDVPYNEQFF
TGCAGTGGACTTGGGGGGTTCGACGTACCCTACAATGAGCAGTTCTTC
>TRBV6-5|few|TRBJ1-1|.
CASSYNMFTPGEAFF
TGTGCCAGCAGTTACAATATGTTTACGCCGGGGGAAGCTTTCTTT
>TRBV10-2|few|TRBJ1-2|.
CASSEPSVFYGYTF
TGCGCCAGCAGTGAACCTTCGGTCTTCTATGGCTACACCTTC
>TRBV5-1|few|TRBJ2-3|.
CASSYSGLPQTDTQYF
TGCGCCAGCAGCTACTCGGGACTCCCCCAGACAGATACGCAGTATTTT
>TRBV5-1|.|TRBJ2-3|.
CASSSKAVGDTQYF
TGCGCCAGCAGCTCAAAGGCCGTCGGCGATACGCAGTATTTT
>TRBV12-3/TRBV12-4|.|TRBJ2-7|TRBD2
CASRGPGGYEQYF
TGTGCCAGCAGGGGGCCGGGGGGCTACGAGCAGTACTTC
>TRBV7-2|few|TRBJ2-7|TRBD2
CASTLRAGGSYEQYF
TGTGCCAGCACCCTTCGAGCGGGGGGCTCCTACGAGCAGTACTTC
>TRBV29-1|few|TRBJ2-1|.
CSVARGRFEGGGYNEQFF
TGCAGCGTTGCCCGGGGGCGGTTTGAAGGAGGGGGTTACAATGAGCAGTTCTTC
>TRBV7-2|.|TRBJ2-5|.
CASSRGTSVETQYF
TGTGCCAGCAGCCGAGGAACTAGTGTAGAGACCCAGTACTTC
>TRBV5-6|few|TRBJ2-1|TRBD2
CASSFRTSGGAGYNEQFF
TGTGCCAGCAGCTTTCGGACTAGCGGGGGAGCCGGGTACAATGAGCAGTTCTTC
>TRBV12-3/TRBV12-4|few|TRBJ1-5|TRBD1
CASSRPTGMGNQPQHF
TGTGCCAGCAGCCGCCCGACAGGGATGGGCAATCAGCCCCAGCATTTT
>TRBV18|few|TRBJ2-7|.
CASSPQNNYEQYF
TGTGCCAGCTCACCACAGAACAACTACGAGCAGTACTTC
>TRBV14|few|TRBJ2-1|TRBD2
CASSLTSGGWREQFF
TGTGCCAGCAGCCTGACTAGCGGCGGATGGCGTGAGCAGTTCTTC
>TRBV20-1|few|TRBJ2-7|.
CSAPIGFWSYEQYF
TGCAGTGCGCCGATAGGGTTCTGGTCCTACGAGCAGTACTTC
>TRBV5-8|few|TRBJ2-2|.
CASSLQQNTGELFF
TGTGCCAGCAGCTTGCAGCAGAACACCGGGGAGCTGTTTTTT
>TRBV10-3|few|TRBJ1-1|.
CAISESGQNTEAFF
TGTGCCATCAGTGAGTCAGGACAAAACACTGAAGCTTTCTTT
>TRBV19|.|TRBJ2-5|.
CASSMESRLGTQYF
TGTGCCAGTAGTATGGAATCCCGGTTGGGGACCCAGTACTTC
>TRBV5-1|.|TRBJ2-3|.
CASSVPGARADTQYF
TGCGCCAGCAGCGTGCCAGGGGCTCGGGCAGATACGCAGTATTTT